The 9 T cell receptor beta chains given below trace back to one sample, sequenced in a study of T cell repertoires in cytomegalovirus infection. TCRdb processed the reads anew with MiXCR; each CDR3 protein has one entry. The sample has around 530,000 distinct CDR3 sequences, about 15% seen once. Sample: CD8+ T cells from PBMCs. The receptors derive from a human donor in good health (CMV status not recorded). Some clones in this sample may be carry-over from other donors' samples.

There are a few counts of this clonotype. V gene TRBV6-2 or TRBV6-3 combines with J gene TRBJ1-5; tentatively, D is TRBD1 (5 bases). Per the germline V gene, CDR1 is MNHEY and CDR2 is SVGEGT. V lost 2 bases, J lost 5 bases, and 16 bases lay in between. The CDR3 is made up of 16 amino acids. The CDR3 DNA follows: TGTGCCAGCAGTTACCGTCAACAGGCGGGGTATCAGCCCCAGCATTTT. It encodes CASSYRQQAGYQPQHF.

This clonotype was seen more than once but under ten times. A much larger clone lies one base from this, so it may be a read error. This is likely a read error, given that the CDR3 carries no conserved phenylalanine or tryptophan at its end. The chain links TRBV7-3 to TRBJ2-5, with a possible D match to TRBD1 (7 bases). V gave up 5 bases and J gave up 5 bases, with 21 bases separating them. CDR3 size: 16 residues. Germline V lookup: CDR1 SGHTA, CDR2 FQGTGA. For the CDR3, the DNA is TGTGCCAGCAGCCTAGCAGGTGGAGGGGGCGGTGAGACCCAGTACTTA. This gives the protein CASSLAGGGGGETQYL.

V is TRBV5-1 and J is TRBJ2-5; 8 bases map to TRBD2. The CDR3 totals 16 residues. Germline V gene lookup returns CDR1 SGHRS and CDR2 YFSETQ. J gave up 1 base and V 1 base, and 6 bases lay outside the gene matches. CDR3 protein: CASSLSSGGFQETQYF. DNA for the CDR3: TGCGCCAGCAGCTTGTCCAGCGGGGGTTTCCAAGAGACCCAGTACTTC.

The V gene is TRBV27, the J gene TRBJ2-7; D is possibly TRBD2 (5 bases). This CDR3 has 17 amino acids. Germline lookup yields CDR1 MNHEY and CDR2 SMNVEV (reference sequence). Between the trimmed V and J ends, which lost 7 bases and 0 bases, there was a span of 22 bases. The CDR3 sequence: CASNNRVPSGSSYEQYF. The CDR3 DNA reads TGTGCCAGCAACAACCGGGTCCCATCGGGGAGCTCCTACGAGCAGTACTTC.

This clonotype has a count of ten or more. This chain connects TRBV7-6 to TRBJ1-5; 7 bases map to TRBD1. There are 16 residues in the CDR3. Germline-derived CDR1 and CDR2 are SGHVS and FNYEAQ. V was clipped by 5 bases and J by 3 bases; unmatched bases: 10. The CDR3 spells CASSPRQQGNNQPQHF. The CDR3 DNA follows: TGTGCCAGCAGCCCCCGGCAACAGGGGAACAATCAGCCCCAGCATTTT.

V and J are TRBV20-1 and TRBJ1-2; no firm D call. Germline-derived CDR1 and CDR2 are DFQATT and SNEGSKA (reference sequence). The V end lost 1 base, the J end lost 2 bases, and 11 bases lay between the germline ends. The CDR3 loop spans 14 amino acids. The CDR3 loop reads CSARAPGENYGYTF. The DNA of the CDR3 is TGCAGTGCTAGAGCCCCTGGAGAAAACTATGGCTACACCTTC.

This clonotype came up once. The V and J genes are TRBV15 and TRBJ1-4, with TRBD1 as a possible D gene (5 bases). Germline lookup yields CDR1 LNHNV and CDR2 YYDKDF (reference sequence). This CDR3 is built from 16 residues. V was cut by 5 bases and J by 5 bases, with 18 bases left in between. CDR3 nucleotide sequence: TGTGCCACCAGCGGGGGAGAGGGGACTTTAAATGAAAAACTGTTTTTT. Protein product: CATSGGEGTLNEKLFF.

This clonotype was counted at least ten times. CDR3 amino acids: CASSPPGSYTEAFF. The CDR3 DNA reads as TGTGCCAGCAGTCCCCCAGGTTCGTACACTGAAGCTTTCTTT. V gene TRBV28 combines with J gene TRBJ1-1; D not certain. The CDR3 sequence is 14 residues long. The V end was cut by 5 bases, the J end by 3 bases, with 13 bases between. Germline V gene sequence: CDR1 MDHEN, CDR2 SYDVKM. Looking up the rest from reference TRBV28 and TRBJ1-1 gives the full variable domain: DVKVTQSSRYLVKRTGEKVFLECVQDMDHENMFWYRQDPGLGLRLIYFSYDVKMKEKGDIPEGYSVSREKKERFSLILESASTNQTSMYLCASSPPGSYTEAFFGQGTRLTVV.

The chain is built from TRBV27 and TRBJ2-5, with 7 bases lining up with TRBD1. From germline, CDR1 is MNHEY and CDR2 SMNVEV (reference sequence). The CDR3 has 18 amino acids. V lost 5 bases to trimming and J lost 3 bases; unmatched junction nucleotides: 18. CDR3 DNA: TGTGCCAGCAGTCCGACTCCACTACAGGGGACCCTTGAAGAGACCCAGTACTTC. This translates into CASSPTPLQGTLEETQYF.